These 5 T cell receptor beta chains were sequenced from one sample in a study of cytomegalovirus exposure and HLA in healthy donors. The primer mix had 60 Vbeta and 13 Jbeta primers. Data came from immunoSEQ multiplex PCR; TCRdb stores just in-frame clones and leaves some out. Of around 180,000 clones listed, under 90% are singletons. Sequences were obtained from PBMCs. The source is a man aged 25 to 45 in good health and CMV-seropositive.

The chain joins TRBV7-9 to TRBJ1-4; the match to TRBD1 covers 8 bases. V trimming: 1 base; J trimming: 7 bases; junction bases outside the gene matches: 5. The CDR3 spans 15 residues. Germline V CDR1 and CDR2: SEHNR, FQNEAQ (reference sequence). Written as DNA, the CDR3 is TGTGCCAGCAGCTTAGGGACAGGGAGTGGTGAAAAACTGTTTTTT. Translation gives CASSLGTGSGEKLFF.

The rearrangement links TRBV2 to TRBJ2-6; weak D call: TRBD2 (6 bases). The germline CDR1 and CDR2 sequences are SNHLY and FYNNEI. The CDR3 sequence is 15 residues long. V lost 6 bases to trimming and J lost 1 base, with 10 bases between them. CDR3 coding DNA: TGTGCCAGCAGCCCTCGGGGGTCTGGGGCCAACGTCCTGACTTTC. It codes for CASSPRGSGANVLTF.

V and J are TRBV7-3 and TRBJ2-2, with 15 bases aligning to TRBD2. The CDR3 contains 17 residues. In germline, CDR1 is SGHTA, CDR2 FQGTGA. V lost 5 bases to trimming and J lost 7 bases; unmatched junction nucleotides: 8. In DNA, the CDR3 is TGTGCCAGCAGCGGACCGGGACTAGCGGGAGGTGGCGGGGAGCTGTTTTTT. It specifies CASSGPGLAGGGGELFF.

The chain is built from TRBV7-3 and TRBJ2-3; 8 positions agree with TRBD1. V lost 5 bases and J lost 1; bases outside the gene matches: 5. The CDR3 length is 15 residues. Germline V gene sequence: CDR1 SGHTA, CDR2 FQGTGA. CDR3 loop: CASSQLGQGTDTQYF. CDR3 bases: TGTGCCAGCAGCCAGCTGGGACAGGGCACAGATACGCAGTATTTT.

The chain links TRBV6-5 to TRBJ1-1; 10 positions match TRBD1. CDR1 is MNHEY and CDR2 is SVGAGI in the germline V gene. The length of the CDR3 is 13 residues. The trim removed 7 bases at V and 8 bases at J, leaving 7 bases unmatched. The CDR3 DNA follows: TGTGCCAGCAAGCTCGACAGGGGGCGCGAAGCTTTCTTT. Translated, it gives CASKLDRGREAFF.